The text below deals with one TCR beta chain. This clonotype occurred a few times. Its binding antigen is unknown. No qualities accompany the bases; no much larger clone lies one base away. This specimen belongs to a study of regulatory T cells in long-lasting Graves disease listed by TCRdb under 2021. For context, the study as a whole: In the newly diagnosed Graves' disease group, patients had been taking antithyroid drugs for less than 3 months. Persistent Graves' disease patients were compared with newly diagnosed Graves' disease patients by peripheral blood TCR sequencing and RNA sequencing. The study was conducted in China and was registered as a clinical trial. A total of roughly 35 samples underwent TCR sequencing: about 13 from persistent and roughly 20 from newly diagnosed Graves' disease patients. What the research found in general, with its limitations: Lower TCR Shannon entropy and fewer highly expanded clones were observed in persistent Graves' disease patients than in newly diagnosed patients, which suggested clonal expansion. Persistent patients shared more public clonotypes among themselves (around 3,000) than newly diagnosed patients did (roughly 910). Only peripheral blood was studied, because thyroid tissue, the primary lesion, was inaccessible. Persistent disease showed preferential use of TRBV28, TRBJ1-2 and TRBJ2-5, whereas newly diagnosed disease favored TRBV20-1 and TRBJ2-1. As a limitation, the authors acknowledged that the small sample size may reduce accuracy. Sequencing and analysis were restricted to the TCR beta chain.

The meaning of the sample's time point label: newly diagnosed GD, antithyroid drugs for less than 3 months. For both TCR sequencing and RNA sequencing, RNA was extracted from PBMCs using TRIzol. The diagnosis of Graves' disease was made according to American Thyroid Association guidelines. Patients were recruited from an endocrinology department in Xi'an, China. Each patient gave about 10 milliliters of peripheral blood, collected in an EDTA anticoagulant tube. Ficoll Paque Plus density gradient separation was used to isolate PBMCs, and no additional T cell sorting was done. An Agilent 2100 Bioanalyzer and agarose gel were used to check RNA quality, and a NanoDrop 2000 was used to measure RNA concentration. CDR1 and CDR2 (LNHDA, SQIVND) derive from the germline V gene (reference sequence). The V and J ends are trimmed by 3 bases and 0 bases, leaving 14 bases between them. The CDR3 sequence holds 16 residues, the cysteine and phenylalanine included. Solely the CDR3 DNA is kept, with 48 bases framed from the first base.

Library prep was done by multiplex PCR. TCRdb lists the instrument as Illumina HiSeq 4000. To build TCR beta libraries, CDR3 regions were amplified by Arm-PCR using iRepertoire HTBI primers. Gel purification was performed on PCR products prior to sequencing. As for how the authors treated the data: Gene usage analysis of CDR3 amino acid clonotypes used the roughly 62 TRBV and 14 TRBJ segments found across samples. COPE and FqMerger were used to merge the filtered high-quality paired reads into contigs. Contigs were aligned with BLAST to IMGT TRBV, TRBD and TRBJ reference genes, and CDR3 was defined per IMGT. Clonotypes above 0.1% frequency were classified as highly expanded clones. Repertoire diversity was measured by Shannon entropy, and V-J evenness by the Gini coefficient. A clonotype was considered public if more than one individual shared it. The public reads were quality trimmed at Q25 with fastp and then assembled into clones with MiXCR by TCRdb, keeping productive beta chains. Each CDR3 protein appears once, grouped with its most common genes and DNA. The V and J calls shown here were made by TCRdb, not taken from the authors' results. The sample yields 350,000 to 550,000 distinct CDR3 sequences; roughly 15% were counted once. The ten biggest clones cover 20% to 25% of the sample.

The data also belong to a second study, concerning T cells in Graves' hyperthyroidism and ophthalmopathy. Looking at the second paper: Graves' hyperthyroidism was defined as stable when no progression to ophthalmopathy occurred over 18 months of follow-up. Hyperthyroidism patients were newly diagnosed, had a disease duration of under 2 months, and were aged 18 to 65 years. Patients with uncontrolled infections, other autoimmune diseases, pregnancy or lactation were excluded. Diagnoses were established on the basis of clinical symptoms, serum thyroxine and TRAb, thyroid ultrasound, and orbital computed tomography. A first-round RT-PCR of the TCR CDR3 used the HTBI primer set with the Qiagen OneStep RT-PCR kit. Most expanded thyroid clonotypes (frequency above 0.001) were also detected in blood, suggesting blood repertoires may reflect thyroid immune responses. Ophthalmopathy was separated from stable hyperthyroidism by a 13 V-J signature model, with over 85% sensitivity and roughly 84% specificity obtained in cross-validation and 80%/75% obtained in testing. During validation, the model predicted progression to ophthalmopathy a median of approximately 6 months ahead of onset, with 70.59% sensitivity and about 75% specificity. To identify distinguishing TCR V-J signatures, a discovery cohort of around 100 patients was used, comprising 40 to 45 with Graves' ophthalmopathy and some 57 with stable Graves' hyperthyroidism. Prospective prediction of ophthalmopathy was tested in an independent validation cohort consisting of some 19 hyperthyroidism patients and approximately 16 patients who later progressed to ophthalmopathy. The 100 or so discovery patients were divided at random into training and test sets in a 7:3 ratio. In addition, the study compared T-cell repertoires in thyroid tissue and in blood from roughly 6 Graves' hyperthyroidism patients. Once sampling was done, hyperthyroidism patients were given methimazole at a starting dose of 30 mg daily, whereas ophthalmopathy patients were given high-dose intravenous methylprednisolone. Libraries were constructed in a second round of multiplex PCR, after which size selection and purification were performed. The libraries were sequenced on an Illumina HiSeq2000 using paired-end 100 bp reads. SOAPnuke was used to process the raw data, removing reads that contained adapters or uncalled bases, had a mean Phred below 15, or lacked an exact match to the constant primer or identifier. High-quality paired reads were merged with COPE v1.2.5, and unique nucleotide sequences were defined as clonotypes. MiTCR v1.1 was used to align the clonotypes against IMGT TRBV, TRBD and TRBJ reference segments. Only V-J combinations with frequency above 0.0001, covering 99% to 99.2% of repertoires, were analysed. The TCS score was defined as F50 (clonal expansion) divided by E x V (chaos), with BLOSUM62-based TCRdist calculated between CDR3 peptides within each V-J. Welch's t-statistics and random forest reduced several hundred V-J features to 10 to 15, which were used in a naive Bayes classifier (R e1071). No statistical method was used to set the sample size in advance, and investigators knew the group allocation. TCR Vbeta CDR3 sequencing of 130 to 150 peripheral blood samples (over 40 ophthalmopathy, 75 or so hyperthyroidism and roughly 17 progressor patients) is reported in the paper.

Source: peripheral blood mononuclear cells (PBMCs), taken at new diagnosis, from a patient treated with antithyroid drugs. The rearrangement combines TRBV19 with TRBJ1-2; D gene: possibly TRBD1, on 6 matching bases. The receptor comes from a woman aged 18-30 years with Graves disease. Donor details come from another sample of the same person, matched by shared clones. This receptor carries the CDR3 CASSMVRGRANYGYTF. The nucleotide sequence is TGTGCCAGTAGTATGGTCAGGGGTCGAGCTAACTATGGCTACACCTTC.